Listed below are T cell receptor beta chains from one sample, sequenced in a study of T cell responses to AZD1222 COVID-19 vaccine. TCRdb's copy holds only in-frame clones and misses some; the assay was immunoSEQ multiplex PCR. The sample lists 86,000 or so clones; 86% were seen once. The specimen was peripheral blood, collected 28 days after the second AZD1222 dose. The origin of the receptors is an adult who received the AZD1222 COVID-19 vaccine. Both conserved end residues are part of each CDR3. A D gene is named only where the DNA matches it firmly. For some rows the clone size is stated as once, few or many, or as a class when expanded; others skip it.

d_gene	abundance	v_gene	j_gene	CDR3nt	CDR3aa
NA	NA	TRBV7-8	TRBJ2-7	TGTGCCAGCAGCCCCCCATCCTACGAGCAGTACTTC	CASSPPSYEQYF
TRBD1	NA	TRBV6-5	TRBJ2-7	TGTGCCAGCGGGACAGGGTGGGTGGCCGAGCAGTACTTC	CASGTGWVAEQYF
NA	few	TRBV6-2/TRBV6-3	TRBJ2-2	TGTGCCAGCAGCCTACGGAGGACAGAGTACACCGGGGAGCTGTTTTTT	CASSLRRTEYTGELFF
NA	NA	TRBV11-3	TRBJ2-2	TGTGCCAGCAGCTTAGATCGGGGCGGGGAGCTGTTTTTT	CASSLDRGGELFF
NA	NA	TRBV24-1	TRBJ2-5	TGTGCCACCAGTGATTTAAGGGGGATGCGGGAGACCCAGTACTTC	CATSDLRGMRETQYF
NA	NA	TRBV11-2	TRBJ1-1	TGTGCCAGCAGTTTTACTGGGAGGACTGAAGCTTTCTTT	CASSFTGRTEAFF
TRBD1	NA	TRBV5-5	TRBJ1-1	TGTGCCAGCAGCACCCAGGGGGAAGGTGAAGCTTTCTTT	CASSTQGEGEAFF
TRBD1	NA	TRBV27	TRBJ2-7	TGTGCCAGCAGGAGACAGGGATTAGTCTACGAGCAGTACTTC	CASRRQGLVYEQYF
NA	NA	TRBV12-3/TRBV12-4	TRBJ2-2	TGTGCCAGCAGTCGGCCGAACACCGGGGAGCTGTTTTTT	CASSRPNTGELFF
NA	NA	TRBV18	TRBJ2-2	TGTGCCAGCTCACCTGGGGGCGGCGGGGAGCTGTTTTTT	CASSPGGGGELFF
NA	once	TRBV6-5	TRBJ1-2	TGTGCCAGCAGTTACTCGGCCCAGACAGGCCCCTATGGCTACACCTTC	CASSYSAQTGPYGYTF
NA	NA	TRBV10-2	TRBJ2-7	TGCGCCAGCAGTGAGTCCCGAGCATGGGGGGAGCAGTACTTC	CASSESRAWGEQYF
NA	NA	TRBV19	TRBJ2-1	TGTGCCAGTAGTATGCGGGGGACACCGGACAATGAGCAGTTCTTC	CASSMRGTPDNEQFF
NA	NA	TRBV9	TRBJ2-2	TGTGCCAGCAGCGTAGCGGACGGCCCGAACACCGGGGAGCTGTTTTTT	CASSVADGPNTGELFF
NA	NA	TRBV5-8	TRBJ2-1	TGTGCCAGCAGCCGGCTCTACAATGAGCAGTTCTTC	CASSRLYNEQFF
NA	NA	TRBV29-1	TRBJ1-1	TGCAGCGTTGAGGAAGGGGCTAACACTGAAGCTTTCTTT	CSVEEGANTEAFF
TRBD1	NA	TRBV12-3/TRBV12-4	TRBJ1-1	TGTGCCAGCAGTGGACAGGGTGACGAAGCTTTCTTT	CASSGQGDEAFF
NA	few	TRBV18	TRBJ2-7	TGTGCCAGCTCAGGCCGGGACGGGGTCTACGAGCAGTACTTC	CASSGRDGVYEQYF
NA	NA	TRBV18	TRBJ1-1	TGTGCCAGCTCACCACCGATTTTCGGGGGGACCACTGAAGCTTTCTTT	CASSPPIFGGTTEAFF
NA	NA	TRBV5-8	TRBJ2-5	TGTGCCAGCAGCTCCCTAGGAGAAGCGGGTGGAGAGACCCAGTACTTC	CASSSLGEAGGETQYF
NA	NA	TRBV30	TRBJ1-1	TGTGCCTGGAGCCCGGGACGGTACACTGAAGCTTTCTTT	CAWSPGRYTEAFF
TRBD2	NA	TRBV5-8	TRBJ2-5	TGTGCCAGCAGCCATTCCGGGACTAGCGGGCCCCAAGAGACCCAGTACTTC	CASSHSGTSGPQETQYF
NA	once	TRBV27	TRBJ1-1	TGTGCCAGCAGTCTCTCAGGGGCCACTGAAGCTTTCTTT	CASSLSGATEAFF
TRBD1	NA	TRBV6-5	TRBJ1-6	TGTGCCAGCGGAACAGGGGGTGGTTCACCCCTCCACTTT	CASGTGGGSPLHF
NA	NA	TRBV6-1	TRBJ2-7	TGTGCCAGCAGTGAAGGGCCGCCTATCTCCTACGAGCAGTACTTC	CASSEGPPISYEQYF
TRBD1	NA	TRBV25-1	TRBJ1-1	TGTGCCAGCAGTGACGACAGGGGGCGAGGCAACACTGAAGCTTTCTTT	CASSDDRGRGNTEAFF
TRBD2	NA	TRBV11-3	TRBJ2-5	TGTGCCAGCAGCCCAGTAGCGGGAGCAGAGACCCAGTACTTC	CASSPVAGAETQYF
TRBD2	NA	TRBV4-1	TRBJ2-1	TGCGCCAGCAGCCCCTCGGCGGGGGGCCTGAATGAGCAGTTCTTC	CASSPSAGGLNEQFF